One and the same sample provided the 21 T cell receptor beta chains below, sequenced in a study of blood T cells in healthy people across ages. Sample-barcoded 5' priming and a J-beta primer mix drove a second PCR of roughly 7 to 11 cycles. TCRdb redid the calling of the 5' RACE reads with MiXCR, one entry per CDR3 protein. The sample carries 1,500,000 or so distinct CDR3 sequences, 42% recorded once. The specimen sequenced was blood. All receptors come from a young woman in good health.

This clonotype was observed a few times. V and J are TRBV6-5 and TRBJ2-2; 11 positions agree with TRBD2. Per germline, CDR1 MNHEY and CDR2 SVGAGI. Germline trimming cut 5 bases from V and 1 base from J; bases unmatched to any gene: 3. This CDR3 region has 16 residues. The CDR3 spells CASSHGTSGNTGELFF. The CDR3 nucleotides read TGTGCCAGCAGTCACGGGACTAGCGGGAACACCGGGGAGCTGTTTTTT.

This clonotype was counted between two and nine times. The chain has TRBV7-8 and TRBJ1-5; the D gene is possibly TRBD1 (5 bases). CDR3 size: 16 residues. V shed 4 bases and J shed 1 base, with 14 bases lying between them. Germline-derived CDR1 and CDR2 are SGHVS and FQNEAQ. The CDR3 spells CASSWAPGRSNQPQHF. CDR3 in DNA: TGTGCCAGCAGCTGGGCTCCGGGACGGAGCAATCAGCCCCAGCATTTT.

A note on this clonotype: One end of the junction is discordant with germline, which a read error may explain. The gene calls are TRBV20-1 and TRBJ2-7, with D perhaps given as TRBD1 or TRBD2 (5 bases each). This CDR3 contains 13 residues. CDR1 DFQATT and CDR2 SNEGSKA come from the germline V gene (reference sequence). The CDR3: CSARDGDHYEQYF. In nucleotides, the CDR3 is TGCAGTGCTCGAGACGGGGACCACTACGAGCAGTACTTC.

This clonotype was seen only once. The chain carries TRBV28 and TRBJ2-7; 7 bases agree with TRBD1. This CDR3 comprises 12 residues. V shed 3 bases and J 12 bases; nucleotides not matched to a gene: 8. In germline, CDR1 is MDHEN, CDR2 SYDVKM. The chain's CDR3 is CASSLVTGILYF. The CDR3 bases are TGTGCCAGCAGTTTGGTGACAGGGATCTTGTACTTC.

CDR3 region: CASSYSLDRGTYEQYF. For the CDR3, the DNA is TGTGCCAGCAGTTACTCGCTCGACAGGGGCACCTACGAGCAGTACTTC. This chain connects TRBV6-6 to TRBJ2-5; 8 bases fit TRBD1. The DNA matches TRBJ2-7 better at its end, which makes the J call doubtful. The germline V gene has CDR1 MNHNY and CDR2 SVGAGI (reference sequence). The CDR3 contains 16 residues.

CDR3 bases: TGCGCCAGCAGCCAAGGAAGTGGGACAGGTCGGAACTATGGCTACACCTTC. Translated, it gives CASSQGSGTGRNYGYTF. V gene TRBV4-1 combines with J gene TRBJ1-2, with TRBD1 identical over 8 bases. V lost 1 base, J lost 2 bases, and 9 bases stayed unmatched. The germline V gene encodes CDR1 MGHRA and CDR2 YSYEKL. The CDR3 covers 17 residues.

V is TRBV27 and J is TRBJ2-7, with 9 positions matching TRBD2. The length of the CDR3 is 17 residues. CDR1 is MNHEY and CDR2 is SMNVEV in the germline V gene (reference sequence). Trimming cost V 2 bases and J 3 bases; bases outside gene matches: 11. The CDR3 loop reads CASSLLGAGGGVYEQYF. CDR3 DNA sequence: TGTGCCAGCAGTTTACTTGGAGCGGGAGGAGGGGTCTACGAGCAGTACTTC.

The chain employs TRBV3-1 and TRBJ1-2, with D unresolved. Trimming cost V 1 base and J 4 bases, with 16 bases left between them. The V gene's germline CDR1 is LGHDT and CDR2 YNNKEL (reference sequence). The CDR3 spans 16 residues. This CDR3 is CASSQVEDVPSYGYTF. The CDR3 nucleotides read TGTGCCAGCAGCCAAGTCGAGGACGTACCCTCCTATGGCTACACCTTC.

This rearrangement joins TRBV11-2 to TRBJ1-5; 12 bases map to TRBD1. Per germline, CDR1 SGHAT and CDR2 FQNNGV. The CDR3 spans 15 residues. V was clipped by 3 bases and J by 6 bases; unmatched bases: 3. DNA of the CDR3: TGTGCCAGCAGCTTGGGACAGGGGGCCACTCAGCCCCAGCATTTT. This codes for CASSLGQGATQPQHF.

The chain has TRBV2 and TRBJ1-6; no definite D call. The CDR3 length is 13 residues. Trimming shortened V by 6 bases and J by 8 bases, and 11 bases separated the two germline ends. CDR1 is SNHLY, CDR2 FYNNEI, per germline. The CDR3 is CASRPQVDSPLHF. CDR3 bases: TGTGCCAGCAGGCCCCAAGTAGATTCACCCCTCCACTTT. The whole variable domain, remainder taken from reference TRBV2 and TRBJ1-6, is EPEVTQTPSHQVTQMGQEVILRCVPISNHLYFYWYRQILGQKVEFLVSFYNNEISEKSEIFDDQFSVERPDGSNFTLKIRSTKLEDSAMYFCASRPQVDSPLHFGNGTRLTVT.

V is TRBV20-1 and J is TRBJ2-5; D possibly matches TRBD1 or TRBD2 (5 bases each). CDR3 size: 14 residues. Per the germline V gene, CDR1 is DFQATT and CDR2 is SNEGSKA (reference sequence). The V gene lost 5 bases and the J gene lost 2 bases, with 15 bases spanning the gap. The CDR3 sequence: CSASEGTWQETQYF. The CDR3 DNA follows: TGCAGTGCTTCAGAGGGGACGTGGCAAGAGACCCAGTACTTC.

This clonotype was picked up many times. The chain links TRBV29-1 to TRBJ2-5; TRBD1 might be the D (6 bases). V was pared by 3 bases and J by 3 bases, with 8 bases between. The CDR3 is 12 amino acids. Germline V gene data show CDR1 as SQVTM and CDR2 as ANQGSEA. CDR3 nucleotides: TGCAGCGTTGACAGGGGAGAAGAGACCCAGTACTTC. This sequence encodes CSVDRGEETQYF.

This clonotype was seen many times. An end of the junction differs from the germline gene, which may be a read error. V gene TRBV7-7 combines with J gene TRBJ2-5; 7 bases are shared with TRBD1. Germline CDR1 and CDR2: SSHAT and FNYEAQ (reference sequence). CDR3 length: 15 residues. The CDR3 reads CASSFTRGQYETQYF. CDR3 DNA sequence: TGTGCTAGCAGCTTTACTAGGGGACAGTACGAGACCCAGTACTTC. The entire variable domain, with the rest obtained from reference TRBV7-7 and TRBJ2-5, is as follows: GAGVSQSPRYKVTKRGQDVTLRCDPISSHATLYWYQQALGQGPEFLTYFNYEAQPDKSGLPSDRFSAERPEGSISTLTIQRTEQRDSAMYRCASSFTRGQYETQYFGPGTRLLVL.

This clonotype was seen only a few times. The chain is built from TRBV12-3 or TRBV12-4 and TRBJ2-7; D is unresolved. The CDR3 sequence is 13 residues long. Trimming removed 1 base from V and 5 bases from J, with 9 bases in between. This chain's CDR3 is CASSLVGLHEQYF. The CDR3, as DNA: TGTGCCAGCAGTTTAGTAGGGCTCCACGAGCAGTACTTC.

The genes are TRBV10-3 and TRBJ2-1; D is unresolved. The CDR3 runs to 16 residues. V lost 2 bases and J 13 bases, leaving 24 bases between the germline ends. Germline assignment: CDR1 ENHRY and CDR2 SYGVKD. CDR3 DNA: TGTGCCATCAGTGAGGGATCGGCCTCATATTTGGAGACCCAGTTCTTC. This codes for CAISEGSASYLETQFF.

This chain links TRBV5-1 with TRBJ2-6, with a tentative D call TRBD1 (6 bases). The V and J ends lost 0 bases and 4 bases respectively, with 11 bases between them. Germline CDR1 is SGHRS and CDR2 is YFSETQ. There are 16 residues in the CDR3. CDR3 nucleotide sequence: TGCGCCAGCAGCTTGGAGGCAGGGGCCGGGGCCAACGTCCTGACTTTC. Its translation: CASSLEAGAGANVLTF. Looking up the rest from reference TRBV5-1 and TRBJ2-6 gives the full variable domain: KAGVTQTPRYLIKTRGQQVTLSCSPISGHRSVSWYQQTPGQGLQFLFEYFSETQRNKGNFPGRFSGRQFSNSRSEMNVSTLELGDSALYLCASSLEAGAGANVLTFGAGSRLTVL.

The CDR3 protein is CASSLPRAPRDGYTF. The CDR3 nucleotides read TGCGCCAGCAGCCTCCCCCGGGCTCCCCGGGATGGCTACACCTTC. The chain recombines TRBV4-1 with TRBJ1-2, with D hard to call. Trimming took off 4 bases at V and 6 bases at J, with 18 bases between the two ends. Germline V gene sequence: CDR1 MGHRA, CDR2 YSYEKL. CDR3 length equals 15 residues.

This clonotype was detected a few times. The genes are TRBV5-1 and TRBJ2-1; 7 bases agree with TRBD2. V shed 1 base, J shed 1 base, and the junction held 8 bases outside the gene matches. The CDR3 sequence is 17 residues long. The germline gives CDR1 SGHRS, CDR2 YFSETQ. The CDR3 here is CASSLSPSGISYNEQFF. The CDR3 coding sequence is TGCGCCAGCAGCTTGTCTCCTAGCGGCATTTCCTACAATGAGCAGTTCTTC. The entire variable domain, with the rest obtained from reference TRBV5-1 and TRBJ2-1, is as follows: KAGVTQTPRYLIKTRGQQVTLSCSPISGHRSVSWYQQTPGQGLQFLFEYFSETQRNKGNFPGRFSGRQFSNSRSEMNVSTLELGDSALYLCASSLSPSGISYNEQFFGPGTRLTVL.

The V and J genes are TRBV12-3 or TRBV12-4 and TRBJ2-1; 13 bases agree with TRBD2. J gave up 6 bases and V 5 bases, and 7 bases lay outside the gene matches. This CDR3 contains 16 residues. CDR3 sequence reads: CASSAQLAGGPNEQFF. CDR3 in DNA: TGTGCCAGCAGTGCACAACTAGCGGGAGGGCCCAATGAGCAGTTCTTC.

Of note for this clonotype: One end of the junction is discordant with germline, which a read error may explain. V gene TRBV20-1 combines with J gene TRBJ2-4, with D uncertain. Germline CDR1 is DFQATT and CDR2 is SNEGSKA (reference sequence). The CDR3 loop spans 14 amino acids. CDR3 nucleotides: TGCGGTGCCCTAAAAAGGGCTGGATCGAACATTCAGTACTTC. Protein sequence: CGALKRAGSNIQYF.

This chain uses TRBV30 with TRBJ2-7, with D tentatively TRBD1 or TRBD2 (6 bases each). There are 14 residues in the CDR3. Germline V lookup: CDR1 GTSNPN, CDR2 SVGIG (reference sequence). The V end lost 5 bases, the J end lost 4 bases, and 18 bases lay between the germline ends. The CDR3 is CAWLEKGGIYEQYF. CDR3 in DNA: TGTGCCTGGTTAGAAAAGGGGGGTATATACGAGCAGTACTTC.